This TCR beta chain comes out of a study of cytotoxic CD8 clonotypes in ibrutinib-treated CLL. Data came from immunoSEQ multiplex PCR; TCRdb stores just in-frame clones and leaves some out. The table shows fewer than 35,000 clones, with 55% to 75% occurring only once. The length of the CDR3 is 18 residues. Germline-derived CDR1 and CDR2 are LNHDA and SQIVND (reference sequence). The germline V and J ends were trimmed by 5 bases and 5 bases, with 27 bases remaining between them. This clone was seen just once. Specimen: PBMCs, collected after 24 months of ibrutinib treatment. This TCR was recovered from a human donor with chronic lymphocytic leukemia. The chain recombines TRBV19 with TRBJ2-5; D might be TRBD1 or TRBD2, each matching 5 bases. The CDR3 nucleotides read TGTGCCAGTAGTCCGGGAAACATCCGGGACCGAGGAAGGGAGACCCAGTACTTC. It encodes CASSPGNIRDRGRETQYF.